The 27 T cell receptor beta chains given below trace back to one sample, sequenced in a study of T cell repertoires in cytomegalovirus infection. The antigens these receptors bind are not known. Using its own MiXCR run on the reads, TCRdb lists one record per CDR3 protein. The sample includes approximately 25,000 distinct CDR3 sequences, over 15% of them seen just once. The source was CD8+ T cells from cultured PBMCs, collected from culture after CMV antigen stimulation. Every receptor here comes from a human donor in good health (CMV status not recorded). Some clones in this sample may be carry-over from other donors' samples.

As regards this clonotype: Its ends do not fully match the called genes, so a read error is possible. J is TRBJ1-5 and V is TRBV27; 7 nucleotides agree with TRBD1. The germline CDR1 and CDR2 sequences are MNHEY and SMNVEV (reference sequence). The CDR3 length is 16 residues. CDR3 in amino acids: CARSLTVGTGNQPQHF. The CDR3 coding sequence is TGTGCCCGCAGTCTAACCGTCGGGACAGGCAATCAGCCCCAGCATTTT.

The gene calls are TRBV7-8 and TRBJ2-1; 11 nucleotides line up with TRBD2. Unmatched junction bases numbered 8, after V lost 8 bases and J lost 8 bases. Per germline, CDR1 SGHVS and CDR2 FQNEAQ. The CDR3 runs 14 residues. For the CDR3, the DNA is TGTGCCAGCGATATGACTAGCGGGGTCTATGAGCAGTTCTTC. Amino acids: CASDMTSGVYEQFF. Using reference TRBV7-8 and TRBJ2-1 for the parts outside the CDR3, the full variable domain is GAGVSQSPRYKVAKRGQDVALRCDPISGHVSLFWYQQALGQGPEFLTYFQNEAQLDKSGLPSDRFFAERPEGSVSTLKIQRTQQEDSAVYLCASDMTSGVYEQFFGPGTRLTVL.

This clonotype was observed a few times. For the CDR3, the DNA is TGTGCCAGCAGCCCGATTGGTGCGCCCAATGAGCAGTTCTTC. As protein: CASSPIGAPNEQFF. The chain employs TRBV7-8 and TRBJ2-1, with D unresolved. The CDR3 runs to 14 residues. The V and J ends lost 5 bases and 6 bases respectively, with 14 bases between them. The germline gives CDR1 SGHVS, CDR2 FQNEAQ.

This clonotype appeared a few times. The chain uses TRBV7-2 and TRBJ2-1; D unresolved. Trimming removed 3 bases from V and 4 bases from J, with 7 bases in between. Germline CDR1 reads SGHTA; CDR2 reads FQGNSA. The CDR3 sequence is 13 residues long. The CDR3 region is CASSFRGYNEQFF. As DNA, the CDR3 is TGTGCCAGCAGCTTTCGCGGTTACAATGAGCAGTTCTTC.

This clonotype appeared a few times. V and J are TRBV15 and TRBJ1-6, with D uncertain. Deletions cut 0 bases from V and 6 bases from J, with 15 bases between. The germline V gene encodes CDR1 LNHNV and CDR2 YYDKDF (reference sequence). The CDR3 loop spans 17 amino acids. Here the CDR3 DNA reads TGTGCCACCAGCAGAGATAACTGGGAGGGCATTAATTCACCCCTCCACTTT. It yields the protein CATSRDNWEGINSPLHF.

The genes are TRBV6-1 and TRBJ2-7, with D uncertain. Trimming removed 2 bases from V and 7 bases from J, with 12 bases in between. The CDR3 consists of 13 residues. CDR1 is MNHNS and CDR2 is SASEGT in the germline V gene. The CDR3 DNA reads TGTGCCAGCAGTGAACACCTTATCCGAGAGCAGTACTTC. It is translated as CASSEHLIREQYF.

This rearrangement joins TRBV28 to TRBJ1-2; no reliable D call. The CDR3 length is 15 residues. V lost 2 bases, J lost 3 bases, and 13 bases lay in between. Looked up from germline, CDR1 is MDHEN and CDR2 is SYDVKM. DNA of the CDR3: TGTGCCAGCAGTTTAGTCATCGCGGGTTACTATGGCTACACCTTC. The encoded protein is CASSLVIAGYYGYTF.

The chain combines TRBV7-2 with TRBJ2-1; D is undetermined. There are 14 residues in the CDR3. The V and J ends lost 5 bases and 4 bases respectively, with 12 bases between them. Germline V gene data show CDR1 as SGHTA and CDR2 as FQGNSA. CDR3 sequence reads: CASSQDGRYNEQFF. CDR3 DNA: TGTGCCAGCAGCCAGGACGGGCGGTACAATGAGCAGTTCTTC.

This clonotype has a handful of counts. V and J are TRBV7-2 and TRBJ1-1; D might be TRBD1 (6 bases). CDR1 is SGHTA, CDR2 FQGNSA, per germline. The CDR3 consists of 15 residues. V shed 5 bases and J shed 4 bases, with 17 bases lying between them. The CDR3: CASSLRGGVATEAFF. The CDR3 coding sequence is TGTGCCAGCAGCCTAAGGGGGGGGGTGGCCACTGAAGCTTTCTTT.

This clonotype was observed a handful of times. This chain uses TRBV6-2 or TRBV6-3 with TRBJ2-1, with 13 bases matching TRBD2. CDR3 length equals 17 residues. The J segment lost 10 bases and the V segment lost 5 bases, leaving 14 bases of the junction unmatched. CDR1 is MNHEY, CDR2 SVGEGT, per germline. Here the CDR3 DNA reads TGTGCCAGCAGTCTCTCATTGACTAGCGGGGGGCTGCCGGAGCAGTTCTTC. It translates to CASSLSLTSGGLPEQFF.

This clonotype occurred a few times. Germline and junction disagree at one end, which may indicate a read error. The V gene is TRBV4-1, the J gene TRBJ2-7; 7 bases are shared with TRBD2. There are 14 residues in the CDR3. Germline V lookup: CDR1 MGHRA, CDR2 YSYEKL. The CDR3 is CASSHWGEGYEQYF. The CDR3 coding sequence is TGTGCCAGCAGCCATTGGGGGGAGGGCTACGAGCAGTACTTC.

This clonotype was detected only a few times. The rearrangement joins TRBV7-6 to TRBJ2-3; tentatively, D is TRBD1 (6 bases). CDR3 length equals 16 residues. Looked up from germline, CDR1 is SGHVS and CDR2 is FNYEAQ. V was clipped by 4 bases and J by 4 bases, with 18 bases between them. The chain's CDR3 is CASSSPSRQVSDTQYF. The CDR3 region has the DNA TGTGCCAGCAGCTCCCCGAGTCGACAGGTCTCAGATACGCAGTATTTT.

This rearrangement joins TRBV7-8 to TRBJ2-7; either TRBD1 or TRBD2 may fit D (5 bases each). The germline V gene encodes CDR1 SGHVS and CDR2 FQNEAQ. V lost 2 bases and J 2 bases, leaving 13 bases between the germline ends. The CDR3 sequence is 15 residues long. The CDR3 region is CASSLRTLGPYEQYF. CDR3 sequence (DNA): TGTGCCAGCAGCTTAAGGACTCTGGGACCCTACGAGCAGTACTTC.

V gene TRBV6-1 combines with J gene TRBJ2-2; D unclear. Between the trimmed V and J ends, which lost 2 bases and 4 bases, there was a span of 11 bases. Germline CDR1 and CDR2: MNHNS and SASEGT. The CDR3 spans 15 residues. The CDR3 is CASSEWAPPTGELFF. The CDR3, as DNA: TGTGCCAGCAGTGAATGGGCCCCCCCCACCGGGGAGCTGTTTTTT.

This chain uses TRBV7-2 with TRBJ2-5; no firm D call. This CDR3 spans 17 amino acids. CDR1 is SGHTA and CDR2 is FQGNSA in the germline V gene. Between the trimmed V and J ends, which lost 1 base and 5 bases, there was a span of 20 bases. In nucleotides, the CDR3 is TGTGCCAGCAGCTTAGTGGGTAGCAAGGACCGAAGGGAGACCCAGTACTTC. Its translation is CASSLVGSKDRRETQYF.

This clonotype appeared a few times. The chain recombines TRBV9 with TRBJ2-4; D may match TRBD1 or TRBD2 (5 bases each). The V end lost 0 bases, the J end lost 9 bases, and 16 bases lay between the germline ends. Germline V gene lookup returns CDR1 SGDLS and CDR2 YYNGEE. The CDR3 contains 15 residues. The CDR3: CASSVGDSGTAIQYF. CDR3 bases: TGTGCCAGCAGCGTAGGTGACAGCGGTACAGCCATTCAGTACTTC.

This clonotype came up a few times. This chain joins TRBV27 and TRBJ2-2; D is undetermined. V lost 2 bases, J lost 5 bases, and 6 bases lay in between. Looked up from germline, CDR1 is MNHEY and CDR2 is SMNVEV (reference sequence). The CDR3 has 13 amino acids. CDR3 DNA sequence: TGTGCCAGCAGTTTAGGGCTTACCGGGGAGCTGTTTTTT. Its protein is CASSLGLTGELFF.

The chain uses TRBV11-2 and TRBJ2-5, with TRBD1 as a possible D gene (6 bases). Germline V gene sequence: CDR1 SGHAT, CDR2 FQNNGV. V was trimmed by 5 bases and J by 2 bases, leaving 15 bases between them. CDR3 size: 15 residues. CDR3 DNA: TGTGCCAGCAGCCTAACGACAGGTCTTCAAGAGACCCAGTACTTC. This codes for CASSLTTGLQETQYF.

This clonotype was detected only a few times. CDR3 nucleotide sequence: TGTGCCAGCAGTTACTCGCCTACAGCGAACTATGGCTACACCTTC. Translation: CASSYSPTANYGYTF. The chain has TRBV6-2 or TRBV6-3 and TRBJ1-2; D unclear. Per germline, CDR1 MNHEY and CDR2 SVGEGT. The CDR3 extends over 15 amino acids. V was clipped by 0 bases and J by 2 bases, with 10 bases between them.

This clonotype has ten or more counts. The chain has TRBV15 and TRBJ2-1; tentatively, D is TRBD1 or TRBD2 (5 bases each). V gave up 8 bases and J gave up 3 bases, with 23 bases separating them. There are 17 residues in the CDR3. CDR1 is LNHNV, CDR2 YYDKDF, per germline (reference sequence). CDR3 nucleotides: TGTGCCACCCACCTAGGGTGGGACCACGTAAACTACAATGAGCAGTTCTTC. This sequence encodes CATHLGWDHVNYNEQFF.

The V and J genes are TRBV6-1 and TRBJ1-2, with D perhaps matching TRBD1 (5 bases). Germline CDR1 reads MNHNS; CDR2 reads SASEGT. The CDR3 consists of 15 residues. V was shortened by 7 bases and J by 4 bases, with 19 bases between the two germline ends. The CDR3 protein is CASTAFEGSPYGYTF. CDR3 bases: TGTGCCAGCACCGCCTTCGAGGGGTCCCCCTATGGCTACACCTTC.

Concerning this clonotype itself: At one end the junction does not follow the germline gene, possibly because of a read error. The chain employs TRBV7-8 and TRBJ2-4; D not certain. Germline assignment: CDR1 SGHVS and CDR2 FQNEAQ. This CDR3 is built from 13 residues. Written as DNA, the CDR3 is TGTGCCAGCGGTGCAGCAGCCAAAAACATTCGGTACTTC. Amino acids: CASGAAAKNIRYF.

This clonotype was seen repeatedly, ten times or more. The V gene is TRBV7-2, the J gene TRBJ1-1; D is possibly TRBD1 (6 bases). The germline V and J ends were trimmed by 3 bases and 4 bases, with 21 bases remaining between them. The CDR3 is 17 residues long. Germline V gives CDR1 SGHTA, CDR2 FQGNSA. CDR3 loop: CASSLRGHRAEGTEAFF. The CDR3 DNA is TGTGCCAGCAGCTTGAGGGGCCACAGGGCAGAGGGCACTGAAGCTTTCTTT.

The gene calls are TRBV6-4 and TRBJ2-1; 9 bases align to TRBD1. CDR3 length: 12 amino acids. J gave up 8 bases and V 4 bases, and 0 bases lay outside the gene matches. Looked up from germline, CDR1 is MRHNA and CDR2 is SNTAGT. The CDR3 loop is CASSGTGDEQFF. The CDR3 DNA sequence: TGTGCCAGCAGTGGGACAGGGGATGAGCAGTTCTTC.

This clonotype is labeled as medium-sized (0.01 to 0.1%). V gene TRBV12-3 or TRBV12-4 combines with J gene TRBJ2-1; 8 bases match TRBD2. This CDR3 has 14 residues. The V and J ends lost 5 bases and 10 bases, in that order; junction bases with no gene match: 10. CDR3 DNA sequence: TGTGCCAGCAGTCCGGGACTAGGACTTAACGAGCAGTTCTTC. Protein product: CASSPGLGLNEQFF.

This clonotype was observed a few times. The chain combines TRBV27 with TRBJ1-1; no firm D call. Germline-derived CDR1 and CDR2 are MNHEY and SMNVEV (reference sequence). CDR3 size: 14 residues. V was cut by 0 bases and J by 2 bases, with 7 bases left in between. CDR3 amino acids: CASSLSGINTEAFF. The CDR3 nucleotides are TGTGCCAGCAGTTTATCGGGGATTAACACTGAAGCTTTCTTT.

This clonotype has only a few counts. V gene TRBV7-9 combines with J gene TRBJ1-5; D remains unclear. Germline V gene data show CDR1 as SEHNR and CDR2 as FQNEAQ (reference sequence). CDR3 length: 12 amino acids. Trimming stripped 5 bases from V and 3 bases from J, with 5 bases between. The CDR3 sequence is CASSLDNQPQHF. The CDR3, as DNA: TGTGCCAGCAGCCTCGACAATCAGCCCCAGCATTTT.